The next 6 T cell receptor beta chains were all read from a single sample in a study. One entry per CDR3 protein results from TCRdb running MiXCR on the 5' RACE reads. The sample shows around 50,000 distinct CDR3 sequences, around 28% of them seen only once. The sequenced sample consisted of tumor-infiltrating memory CD4+ T cells sorted from the breast tumor. Subset noted: memory CD4+ T cells, CD4+CD45RO+CD25-. These receptors were obtained from a female donor with breast cancer.

The gene calls are TRBV28 and TRBJ1-5; 7 bases align to TRBD1. The CDR3 has 15 residues. The J segment lost 6 bases and the V segment lost 7 bases, leaving 12 bases of the junction unmatched. CDR1 is MDHEN, CDR2 SYDVKM, per germline. CDR3 region: CASIDRQGMGQPQHF. CDR3 bases: TGTGCCAGCATCGACCGACAGGGAATGGGTCAGCCCCAGCATTTT.

This clonotype was counted between two and nine times. This chain uses TRBV6-2 or TRBV6-3 with TRBJ1-3, with unresolved D. The CDR3 spans 15 residues. The germline gives CDR1 MNHEY, CDR2 SVGEGT. Trimming stripped 3 bases from V and 3 bases from J, with 12 bases between. DNA of the CDR3: TGTGCCAGCAGTTATCGAGGAGGGAGTGGAAACACCATATATTTT. Translated, it gives CASSYRGGSGNTIYF.

The CDR3 is CASSLQGKTEAFF. The CDR3 DNA reads as TGTGCCAGCAGCTTACAGGGGAAGACTGAAGCTTTCTTT. The genes are TRBV7-3 and TRBJ1-1; tentatively, D is TRBD1 (6 bases). Germline CDR1 and CDR2: SGHTA and FQGTGA. The germline V and J ends were trimmed by 2 bases and 5 bases, with 9 bases remaining between them. The CDR3 consists of 13 residues.

At least ten counts were recorded for this clonotype. The rearrangement uses TRBV28 and TRBJ2-7; D might be TRBD1 or TRBD2, each matching 5 bases. Germline CDR1 and CDR2: MDHEN and SYDVKM. The CDR3 runs 15 residues. Trimming took off 7 bases at V and 2 bases at J, with 18 bases between the two ends. CDR3 in DNA: TGTGCCAGCACTCGTTACCGGGACCGTCCCTACGAGCAGTACTTC. Its protein product is CASTRYRDRPYEQYF. The full variable domain, with the rest looked up from reference TRBV28 and TRBJ2-7, is DVKVTQSSRYLVKRTGEKVFLECVQDMDHENMFWYRQDPGLGLRLIYFSYDVKMKEKGDIPEGYSVSREKKERFSLILESASTNQTSMYLCASTRYRDRPYEQYFGPGTRLTVT.

The chain carries TRBV25-1 and TRBJ2-3; weak D call: TRBD1 (5 bases). This CDR3 is built from 14 residues. Germline V gene sequence: CDR1 MGHDK, CDR2 SYGVNS. V was trimmed by 10 bases and J by 1 base, leaving 15 bases between them. CDR3 protein: CATEDQTGTDTQYF. The CDR3 nucleotides read TGTGCCACCGAGGATCAGACAGGCACAGATACGCAGTATTTT.

The V gene is TRBV6-6, the J gene TRBJ2-5; the match to TRBD1 covers 10 bases. Germline V CDR1 and CDR2: MNHNY, SVGAGI (reference sequence). This CDR3 region has 16 residues. The V gene end was trimmed by 2 bases and the J gene end by 4 bases; junction bases not matched to a gene: 7. The CDR3 nucleotides read TGTGCCAGCAGTTACCCGAGGACAGGGGGTCGAGAGACCCAGTACTTC. Protein: CASSYPRTGGRETQYF.